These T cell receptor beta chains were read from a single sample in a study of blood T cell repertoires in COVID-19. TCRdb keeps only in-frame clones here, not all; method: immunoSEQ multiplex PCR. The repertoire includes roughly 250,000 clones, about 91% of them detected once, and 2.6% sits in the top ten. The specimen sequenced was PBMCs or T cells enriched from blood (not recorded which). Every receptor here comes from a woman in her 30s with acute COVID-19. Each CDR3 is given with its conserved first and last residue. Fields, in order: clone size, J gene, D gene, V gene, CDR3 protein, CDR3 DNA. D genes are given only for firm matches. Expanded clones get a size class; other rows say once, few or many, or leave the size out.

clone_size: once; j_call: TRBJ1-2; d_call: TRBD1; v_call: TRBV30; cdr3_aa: CAGDGTDLNYGYTF; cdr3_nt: TGTGCTGGGGACGGGACAGACCTTAACTATGGCTACACCTTC
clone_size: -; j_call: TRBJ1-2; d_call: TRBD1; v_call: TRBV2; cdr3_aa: CASIRQGALILDGYTF; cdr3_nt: TGTGCCAGCATAAGACAGGGGGCTTTAATTTTGGATGGCTACACCTTC
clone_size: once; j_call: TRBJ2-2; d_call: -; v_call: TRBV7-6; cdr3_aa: CASSLFLGLRENTGELFF; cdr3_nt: TGTGCCAGCAGCTTATTTTTGGGGCTCAGGGAGAACACCGGGGAGCTGTTTTTT
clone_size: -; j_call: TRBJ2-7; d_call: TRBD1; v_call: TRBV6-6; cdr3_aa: CASRDSPTYEQYF; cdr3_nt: TGTGCCAGTCGGGACAGTCCCACCTACGAGCAGTACTTC
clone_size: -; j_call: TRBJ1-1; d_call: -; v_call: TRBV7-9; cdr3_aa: CASSFGEANTEAFF; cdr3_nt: TGTGCCAGCAGCTTCGGGGAGGCGAACACTGAAGCTTTCTTT
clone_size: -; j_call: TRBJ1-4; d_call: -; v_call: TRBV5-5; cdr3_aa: CASSSVGNEKLFF; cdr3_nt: TGTGCCAGCAGCTCCGTCGGTAATGAAAAACTGTTTTTT
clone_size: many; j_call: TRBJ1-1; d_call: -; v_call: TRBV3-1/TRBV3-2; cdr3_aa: CASSQIEGEAFF; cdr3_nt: TGTGCCAGCAGCCAGATAGAGGGTGAAGCTTTCTTT
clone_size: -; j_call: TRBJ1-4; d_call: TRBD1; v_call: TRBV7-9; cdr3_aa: CASRQGPNEKLFF; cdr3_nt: TGTGCCAGCCGACAGGGACCTAATGAAAAACTGTTTTTT
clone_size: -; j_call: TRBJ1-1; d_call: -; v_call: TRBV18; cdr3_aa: CASSPPRPHYEAFF; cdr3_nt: TGTGCCAGCTCACCACCGCGGCCTCATTATGAAGCTTTCTTT
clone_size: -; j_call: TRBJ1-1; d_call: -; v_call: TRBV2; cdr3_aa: CADARGRGAEAFF; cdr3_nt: TGTGCCGACGCACGGGGCAGGGGCGCTGAAGCTTTCTTT
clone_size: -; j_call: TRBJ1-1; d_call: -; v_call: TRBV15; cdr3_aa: CATSRDTGTEAFF; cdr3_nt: TGTGCCACCAGCAGAGATACAGGCACTGAAGCTTTCTTT